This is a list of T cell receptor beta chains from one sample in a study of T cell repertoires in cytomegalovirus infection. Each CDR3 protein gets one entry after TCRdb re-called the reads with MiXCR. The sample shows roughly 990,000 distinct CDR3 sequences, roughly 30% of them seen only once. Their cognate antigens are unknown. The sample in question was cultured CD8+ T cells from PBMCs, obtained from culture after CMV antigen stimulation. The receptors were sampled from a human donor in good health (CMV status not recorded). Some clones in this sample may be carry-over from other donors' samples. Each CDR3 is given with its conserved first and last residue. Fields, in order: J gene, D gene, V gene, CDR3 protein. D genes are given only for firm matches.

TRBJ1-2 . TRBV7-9 CASSLSSPGDINYGYTF
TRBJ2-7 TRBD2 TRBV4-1 CASSVTSGAGYEQYF
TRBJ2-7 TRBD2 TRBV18 CASSRGGSDEQYF
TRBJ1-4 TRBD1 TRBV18 CASSPHRGRLANEKLFF
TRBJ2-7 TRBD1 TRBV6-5 CASSYSWDRAYEQYF
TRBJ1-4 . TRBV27 CASSLWGPPAEKLFF
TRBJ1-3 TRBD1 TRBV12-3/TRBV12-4 CASSLPTGGISGNTIYF
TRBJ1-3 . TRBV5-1 CASSDPGAGNTIYF
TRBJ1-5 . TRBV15 CATSRDLGVQPQHF
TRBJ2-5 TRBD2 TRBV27 CASSATSSGLQETQYF
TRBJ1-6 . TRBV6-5 CASSYSITRNYNSPLHF
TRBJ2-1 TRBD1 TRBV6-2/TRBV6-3 CASSTRTGLRSYNEQFF
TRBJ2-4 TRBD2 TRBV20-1 CSAGRGYF
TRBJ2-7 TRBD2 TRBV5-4 CASSSAAGVSSYEQYF
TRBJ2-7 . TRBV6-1 CASSAGVTNPAYEQYF
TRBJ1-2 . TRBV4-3 CASSQASGVYGYTF
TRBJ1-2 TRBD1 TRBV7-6 CASSLDVTGGDGYTF
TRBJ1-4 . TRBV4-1 CASSPGGEANEKLFF
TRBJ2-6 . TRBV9 CASSADPGSGANVLTF
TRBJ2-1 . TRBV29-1 CSVTEYNEQFF
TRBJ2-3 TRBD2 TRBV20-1 CSAVGLAGGHSTDTQYF
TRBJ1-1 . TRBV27 CASSLSKSANTEAFF
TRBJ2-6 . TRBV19 CASSMNPPGYDLTF
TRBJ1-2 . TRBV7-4 CASSLVQKNGYTF
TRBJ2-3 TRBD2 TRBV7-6 CASSFPRNPTSGGRDTQYF
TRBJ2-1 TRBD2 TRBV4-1 CASSHAAGTSVYNEQFF
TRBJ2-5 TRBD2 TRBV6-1 CASGTSGGAKTQYF
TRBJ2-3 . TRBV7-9 CASQSTDTQYF
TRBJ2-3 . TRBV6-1 CASSEAQFGTDTQYF
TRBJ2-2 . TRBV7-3 CASRGRGGELFF
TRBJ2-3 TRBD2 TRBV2 CASGVGLSGGPTDTQYF
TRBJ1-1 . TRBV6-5 CASSYSRDLNTEAFF
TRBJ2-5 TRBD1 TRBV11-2 CASSLDPGGFETQYF
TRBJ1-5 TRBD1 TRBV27 CASSPTGGGWNQPQHF
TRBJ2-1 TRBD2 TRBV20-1 CSARGLASHEQFF
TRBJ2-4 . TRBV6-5 CASSYPGLPNIQYF
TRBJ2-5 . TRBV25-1 CASHSDSLETQYF
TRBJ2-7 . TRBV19 CASPKELEGPPESYEQYF
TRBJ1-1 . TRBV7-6 CASSEDRNTEAFF
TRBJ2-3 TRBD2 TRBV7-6 CASSLEGLAGDTQYF
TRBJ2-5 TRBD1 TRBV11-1 CASSLTALGQREETQYF
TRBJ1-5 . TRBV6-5 CASTITDSNQPQHF
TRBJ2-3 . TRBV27 CASSSPTDTQYF
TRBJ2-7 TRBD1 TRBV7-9 CASSPDRGQGDEQYF
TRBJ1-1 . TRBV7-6 CATDPATEAFF